The 16 T cell receptor beta chains below were found in one sample sequenced in a study of cytomegalovirus exposure and HLA in healthy donors. This PCR relied on a set of 60 Vbeta primers and 13 Jbeta primers. TCRdb keeps only in-frame clones here, not all; method: immunoSEQ multiplex PCR. The sample has roughly 90,000 clones, 80% to 90% seen once. The sequencing sample was made of PBMCs. The receptors were sampled from a man between 25 and 39 years old in good health and CMV-seropositive.

The DNA of the CDR3 is TGCGCCAGCAGCCAAGATACGGACAGGGGCAACGAGCAGTACTTC. Translated: CASSQDTDRGNEQYF. This chain uses TRBV4-1 with TRBJ2-7; 9 nucleotides agree with TRBD1. CDR3 length: 15 amino acids. V was clipped by 0 bases and J by 5 bases; unmatched bases: 5. Germline values: CDR1 MGHRA, CDR2 YSYEKL.

The genes are TRBV15 and TRBJ2-1, with D possibly being TRBD2 (7 bases). Trimming cost V 0 bases and J 4 bases, with 13 bases left between them. The CDR3 is 16 amino acids. CDR1 and CDR2 (germline): LNHNV, YYDKDF (reference sequence). DNA of the CDR3: TGTGCCACCAGCAGAGATCGGGGGGCCCAATACAATGAGCAGTTCTTC. This translates into CATSRDRGAQYNEQFF.

The rearrangement links TRBV25-1 to TRBJ1-4; TRBD1 matches 8 bases. CDR1 is MGHDK and CDR2 is SYGVNS in the germline V gene. Germline trimming cut 4 bases from V and 4 bases from J; bases unmatched to any gene: 2. This CDR3 is built from 14 residues. The CDR3 nucleotides read TGTGCCAGCAGTGCGGGACAGGTTAATGAAAAACTGTTTTTT. Residues: CASSAGQVNEKLFF.

This chain links TRBV25-1 with TRBJ1-2, with D perhaps TRBD1 (6 bases). Germline values: CDR1 MGHDK, CDR2 SYGVNS. The CDR3 spans 14 residues. V gave up 3 bases and J gave up 8 bases, with 16 bases separating them. The CDR3 DNA follows: TGTGCCAGCAGTGATCCAGGGGCCAAGCAAGGCTACACCTTC. Residues: CASSDPGAKQGYTF.

This clone has only one observation. This sequence joins TRBV18 and TRBJ2-5, with D possibly matching TRBD1 (6 bases). The CDR3 has 13 amino acids. Looked up from germline, CDR1 is KGHSH and CDR2 is LQKENI. Trimming shortened V by 4 bases and J by 4 bases, and 10 bases separated the two germline ends. The CDR3 nucleotides read TGTGCCAGCTCACTTCCCAGGGGAGAGACCCAGTACTTC. This sequence encodes CASSLPRGETQYF.

CDR3 loop: CASRTTGNSYEQYF. The CDR3, as DNA: TGTGCCAGCAGGACTACAGGGAACTCCTACGAGCAGTACTTC. The V and J genes are TRBV6-5 and TRBJ2-7; tentative D call: TRBD1 (6 bases). V was shortened by 6 bases and J by 0 bases, with 12 bases between the two germline ends. The CDR3 totals 14 residues. Germline-derived CDR1 and CDR2 are MNHEY and SVGAGI.

A few counts support this clone. The chain has TRBV28 and TRBJ2-7, with D hard to call. Germline V gives CDR1 MDHEN, CDR2 SYDVKM. V gave up 8 bases and J gave up 2 bases, with 13 bases separating them. This CDR3 region has 13 residues. The CDR3 nucleotides read TGTGCCAGCCGCTTGGGCAGGACCTACGAGCAGTACTTC. It translates to CASRLGRTYEQYF.

CDR3 sequence reads: CAWEGRTFSGNTIYF. CDR3 sequence (DNA): TGTGCCTGGGAGGGGAGGACCTTCTCTGGAAACACCATATATTTT. This chain connects TRBV30 to TRBJ1-3; D possibly corresponds to TRBD1 (5 bases). The germline V gene has CDR1 GTSNPN and CDR2 SVGIG (reference sequence). The V end was cut by 5 bases, the J end by 0 bases, with 14 bases between. CDR3 length: 15 amino acids.

Concerning this clone itself: Germline and junction disagree at one end, which may indicate a read error. This chain joins TRBV7-9 and TRBJ2-7, with 7 bases that match TRBD2. Germline CDR1 is SEHNR and CDR2 is FQNEAQ (reference sequence). There are 15 residues in the CDR3. The CDR3 nucleotides are TGTTCCAGCAGCTTAAAGGGCGGGAGCTCCTACGAGCAGTACTTC. This codes for CSSSLKGGSSYEQYF.

This clone was observed a few times. The J gene is TRBJ2-1, the V gene TRBV5-6, with TRBD1 identical over 7 bases. The CDR3 consists of 14 residues. Trimming cost V 5 bases and J 3 bases; bases outside gene matches: 5. Germline values: CDR1 SGHDT, CDR2 YYEEEE. In DNA form, the CDR3 reads TGTGCCAGCAGTCCGACAGGGTACTACAATGAGCAGTTCTTC. It yields the protein CASSPTGYYNEQFF.

The V and J genes are TRBV6-5 and TRBJ2-7; TRBD1 is a possible D gene (6 bases). Trimming removed 0 bases at V and 2 bases at J, with 11 bases between. The CDR3 covers 15 residues. Germline CDR1 MNHEY, CDR2 SVGAGI. The CDR3 here is CASSYSGDTTYEQYF. The CDR3 bases are TGTGCCAGCAGTTACTCAGGGGACACCACCTACGAGCAGTACTTC.

The chain employs TRBV10-1 and TRBJ2-5; the D gene is possibly TRBD1 (6 bases). CDR3 length equals 19 residues. Between the trimmed V and J ends, which lost 1 base and 3 bases, there was a span of 24 bases. In germline, CDR1 is WNHNN, CDR2 SYGVQD (reference sequence). The CDR3 is CASSEFTESIGYREETQYF. The CDR3 DNA is TGCGCCAGCAGTGAGTTTACTGAGAGCATAGGGTACAGGGAAGAGACCCAGTACTTC.

This sequence joins TRBV6-6 and TRBJ2-2; maybe TRBD1 (5 bases). The CDR3 covers 16 residues. Germline V gives CDR1 MNHNY, CDR2 SVGAGI (reference sequence). The ends were cut back, 6 bases at V and 5 bases at J, with 19 bases in the middle. Here the CDR3 DNA reads TGTGCCAGCAGGAGAGCCGTGGCAGGGAATACCGGGGAGCTGTTTTTT. Protein sequence: CASRRAVAGNTGELFF.

For the CDR3, the DNA is TGTGCCAGCAGTTGGACAGGTCAAGAGACCCAGTACTTC. Translating gives CASSWTGQETQYF. V usage is TRBV27 and J usage is TRBJ2-5, with 7 bases that match TRBD1. Germline CDR1 MNHEY, CDR2 SMNVEV (reference sequence). V shed 4 bases and J 2 bases; nucleotides not matched to a gene: 1. The CDR3 runs 13 residues.

The chain uses TRBV7-2 and TRBJ2-3; D is possibly TRBD2 (6 bases). This CDR3 has 15 residues. Germline loops: CDR1 SGHTA, CDR2 FQGNSA. V lost 5 bases and J lost 0, with 12 bases in between. DNA for the CDR3: TGTGCCAGCAGCCGACTAGAGGGGAGCACAGATACGCAGTATTTT. Translating it yields CASSRLEGSTDTQYF. Variable domain in full (rest from reference TRBV7-2 and TRBJ2-3): GAGVSQSPSNKVTEKGKDVELRCDPISGHTALYWYRQSLGQGLEFLIYFQGNSAPDKSGLPSDRFSAERTGGSVSTLTIQRTQQEDSAVYLCASSRLEGSTDTQYFGPGTRLTVL.

The gene calls are TRBV28 and TRBJ2-1, with 7 bases that match TRBD2. J was trimmed by 7 bases and V by 5 bases; bases with no gene match: 14. In germline, CDR1 is MDHEN, CDR2 SYDVKM. The CDR3 sequence is 16 residues long. The CDR3 reads CASSPYLGGPSNEQFF. CDR3 bases: TGTGCCAGCAGTCCCTACTTGGGAGGGCCCTCGAATGAGCAGTTCTTC.